This T cell receptor beta chain was recorded in a study of CD8 T cells in Susac syndrome (dated by TCRdb to about 2019). The study in broad terms: Repertoire sequencing was used to test whether CD8+ T cell activation and differentiation in Susac syndrome was antigen driven.

High-throughput TCR beta sequencing profiled peripheral blood CD8+ and CD4+ T cells from healthy donors, Susac syndrome patients and multiple sclerosis patients. Multiple sclerosis controls were treatment-naive patients with stable or active relapsing-remitting disease fulfilling revised McDonald criteria. Bulk CD8+ and CD4+ T cells were purified by magnetic negative isolation, while CD8+ TEMRA cells were enriched using FACS. Blood was drawn into EDTA tubes, processed within 24 hours, and PBMCs were isolated by density gradient centrifugation. PBMCs intended for TCR sequencing were cryopreserved in liquid nitrogen and were subsequently thawed in a 37 degrees C water bath. Purity of sorted or isolated CD4+, CD8+ and CD8+ TEMRA cells was at least 90%. RNA was extracted using the RNeasy kit, and roughly 0.5 to 1 ug of the RNA was reverse transcribed with random hexamers. The immunoSEQ multiplex PCR assay, which covers 54 Vbeta and 13 Jbeta segments, was used to amplify TCR beta CDR3 regions. To correct PCR amplification bias, a synthetic template baseline was used for both primer optimization and computational correction. Per the authors' processing: Reads were assigned to V, D and J genes according to IMGT and analyzed in immunoSEQ Analyzer, with only productive sequences retained. To calculate clonality, Shannon entropy was normalized by log2 of the number of productive unique sequences and then subtracted from one. For each patient and control, public and private clones were evaluated within the 100 most prevalent clones. Susac-specific clones were defined as absent from healthy and MS cohorts, about 1,000 published viral clones and other ImmuneACCESS disease sequences. Clones were called with MiXCR by TCRdb after fastp trimmed the public reads at Q25, and only in-frame beta chains were retained. Duplicate CDR3 protein sequences are folded into a single record with the most common DNA and genes. In this record, the V and J calls reflect TCRdb's handling and not the investigators' own analysis. Counted in this sample were roughly 150,000 distinct CDR3 sequences; roughly 94% of them appeared once. The biggest ten clones account for around 0.093% of the sample.

Points the paper makes about the study in general: The study acknowledged that relatively few individuals were included in the TCR sequencing and HLA analysis.

The germline V gene specifies MNHNS as CDR1 and SASEGT as CDR2. Taken from cysteine to phenylalanine, the CDR3 has 13 residues. The only DNA kept is the CDR3, 39 bases in frame from the first base. Trimming removed 11 bases from V and 0 bases from J, leaving 8 bases between the germline ends. Regarding this clonotype: Its antigen is not yet known. It has no much larger one-base neighbor in the sample; base qualities were not kept.

The sequenced sample was CD4+ T cells from PBMCs. This TCR was recovered from a human donor with multiple sclerosis. Here the chain combines TRBV6-1 and TRBJ2-6; TRBD1 is perhaps the D gene, given 5 matching bases. The DNA is as follows: TGTGCCCTAGGGGCCTCTGGGGCCAACGTCCTGACTTTC. This is translated as CALGASGANVLTF.